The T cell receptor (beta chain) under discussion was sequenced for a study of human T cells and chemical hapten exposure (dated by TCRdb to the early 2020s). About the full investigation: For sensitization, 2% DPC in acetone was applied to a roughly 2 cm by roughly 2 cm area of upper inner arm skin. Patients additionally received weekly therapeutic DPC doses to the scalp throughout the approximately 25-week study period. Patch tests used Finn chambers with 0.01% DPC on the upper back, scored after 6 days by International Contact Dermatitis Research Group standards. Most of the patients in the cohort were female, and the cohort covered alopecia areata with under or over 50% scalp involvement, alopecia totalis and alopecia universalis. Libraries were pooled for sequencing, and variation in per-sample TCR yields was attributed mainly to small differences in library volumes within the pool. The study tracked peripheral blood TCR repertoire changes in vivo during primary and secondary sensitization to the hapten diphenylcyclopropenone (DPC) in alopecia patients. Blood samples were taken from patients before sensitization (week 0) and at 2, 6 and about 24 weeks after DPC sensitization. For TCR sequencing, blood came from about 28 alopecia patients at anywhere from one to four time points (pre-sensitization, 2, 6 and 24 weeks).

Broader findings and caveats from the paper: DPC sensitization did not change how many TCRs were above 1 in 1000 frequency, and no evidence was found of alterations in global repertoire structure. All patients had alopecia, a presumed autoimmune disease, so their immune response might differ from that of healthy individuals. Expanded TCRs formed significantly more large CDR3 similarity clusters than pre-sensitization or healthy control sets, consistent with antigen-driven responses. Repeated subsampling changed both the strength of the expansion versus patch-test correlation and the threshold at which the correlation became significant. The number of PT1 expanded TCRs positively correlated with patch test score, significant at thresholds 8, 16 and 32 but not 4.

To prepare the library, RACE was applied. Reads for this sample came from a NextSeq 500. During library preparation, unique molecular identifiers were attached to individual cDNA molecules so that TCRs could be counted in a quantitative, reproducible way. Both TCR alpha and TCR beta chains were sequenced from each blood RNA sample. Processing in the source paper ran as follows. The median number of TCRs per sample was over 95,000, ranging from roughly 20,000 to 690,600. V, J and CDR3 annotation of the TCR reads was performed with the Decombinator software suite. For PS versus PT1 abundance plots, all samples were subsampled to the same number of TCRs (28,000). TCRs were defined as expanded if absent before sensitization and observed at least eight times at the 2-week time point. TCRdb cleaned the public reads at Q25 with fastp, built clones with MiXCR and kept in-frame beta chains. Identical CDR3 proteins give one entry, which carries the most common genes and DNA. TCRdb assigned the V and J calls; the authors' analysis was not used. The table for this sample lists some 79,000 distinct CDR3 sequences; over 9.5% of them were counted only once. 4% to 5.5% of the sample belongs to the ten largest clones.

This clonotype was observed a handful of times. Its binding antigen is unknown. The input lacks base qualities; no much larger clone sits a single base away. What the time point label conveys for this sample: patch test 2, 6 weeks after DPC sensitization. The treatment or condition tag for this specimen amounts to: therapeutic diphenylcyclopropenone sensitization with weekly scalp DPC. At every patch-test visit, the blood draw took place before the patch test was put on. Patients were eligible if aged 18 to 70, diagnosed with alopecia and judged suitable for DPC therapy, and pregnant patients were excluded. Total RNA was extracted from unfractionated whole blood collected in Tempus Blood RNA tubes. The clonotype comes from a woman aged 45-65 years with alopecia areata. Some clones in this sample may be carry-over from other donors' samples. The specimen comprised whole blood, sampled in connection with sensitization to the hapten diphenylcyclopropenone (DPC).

The DNA sequence is as follows: TGCGCCAGCAGGAAGCGGGATCAGGCCAAAAACATTCAGTACTTC. Translated, this gives CASRKRDQAKNIQYF. The receptor chain draws on TRBV10-1 and TRBJ2-4; 7 central nucleotides agree with TRBD2. CDR1 and CDR2 (WNHNN, SYGVQD) derive from the germline V gene (reference sequence). V ends up 6 bases short and J 1 base short, with an unmatched junction base count of 6. The CDR3 runs 15 residues from the cysteine to the phenylalanine. This entry keeps only the CDR3 DNA: 45 bases, framed from base 1.